These 14 T cell receptor beta chains were all obtained from the same sample, sequenced in a study of cytomegalovirus exposure and HLA in healthy donors. PCR involved 60 Vbeta and 13 Jbeta primers. Generated by immunoSEQ multiplex PCR, the TCRdb table keeps only in-frame clones and is missing some. This sample has about 150,000 clones; roughly 80% occur once, and the top ten carry less than 15%. Sequencing was performed on PBMCs. These receptors all come from a man aged 40-50 years in good health and CMV-seropositive.

This chain uses TRBV2 with TRBJ2-1, with TRBD2 identical over 13 bases. Germline-derived CDR1 and CDR2 are SNHLY and FYNNEI. The V and J ends lost 10 bases and 7 bases, in that order; junction bases with no gene match: 10. The CDR3 extends over 15 amino acids. CDR3 DNA sequence: TGTGCCATCCGGACTAGCGGGAGCGGTATGAATGAGCAGTTCTTC. Protein product: CAIRTSGSGMNEQFF.

This chain uses TRBV13 with TRBJ2-3; unclear D gene. The CDR3 runs to 14 residues. The V end lost 2 bases, the J end lost 7 bases, and 13 bases lay between the germline ends. Germline CDR1 reads PRHDT; CDR2 reads FYEKMQ (reference sequence). CDR3 loop: CASSLREVPNTQYF. The DNA for the CDR3 is TGTGCCAGCAGCTTAAGAGAAGTCCCGAATACGCAGTATTTT. Based on the CDR3 plus reference TRBV13 and TRBJ2-3, the full variable domain is AAGVIQSPRHLIKEKRETATLKCYPIPRHDTVYWYQQGPGQDPQFLISFYEKMQSDKGSIPDRFSAQQFSDYHSELNMSSLELGDSALYFCASSLREVPNTQYFGPGTRLTVL.

The chain combines TRBV27 with TRBJ1-1; possible D gene TRBD1, 5 bases. With 4 bases removed from V and 0 bases from J, the gap between germline ends came to 9 bases. Germline V gene data show CDR1 as MNHEY and CDR2 as SMNVEV (reference sequence). The CDR3 consists of 14 residues. Written as DNA, the CDR3 is TGTGCCAGCAGTTCCAGGGCTATGAACACTGAAGCTTTCTTT. Protein product: CASSSRAMNTEAFF.

This rearrangement joins TRBV6-5 to TRBJ1-4; possibly TRBD1 for D (6 bases). CDR3 length: 13 residues. Trimming shortened V by 8 bases and J by 5 bases, and 12 bases separated the two germline ends. Looked up from germline, CDR1 is MNHEY and CDR2 is SVGAGI. The CDR3 coding sequence is TGTGCCAGCTCGGACAGAGAGAATGAAAAACTGTTTTTT. This sequence encodes CASSDRENEKLFF.

The chain couples TRBV5-1 to TRBJ1-1, with D unclear. This CDR3 contains 12 residues. Trimming removed 0 bases from V and 4 bases from J, with 4 bases in between. CDR1 and CDR2 (germline): SGHRS, YFSETQ. The CDR3 loop reads CASSLVATEAFF. CDR3 nucleotides: TGCGCCAGCAGCTTGGTAGCCACTGAAGCTTTCTTT.

This rearrangement joins TRBV9 to TRBJ1-2; the D gene is possibly TRBD1 (5 bases). The V gene lost 2 bases and the J gene lost 4 bases, with 9 bases spanning the gap. The germline CDR1 and CDR2 sequences are SGDLS and YYNGEE. The CDR3 is made up of 13 amino acids. CDR3 nucleotides: TGTGCCAGCAGCGTCCAGGGAACCTATGGCTACACCTTC. Protein sequence: CASSVQGTYGYTF.

This clone has only one observation. The chain links TRBV28 to TRBJ2-3; the match to TRBD2 covers 11 bases. Unmatched junction bases numbered 12, after V lost 9 bases and J lost 4 bases. Germline values: CDR1 MDHEN, CDR2 SYDVKM. The CDR3 is made up of 16 amino acids. CDR3 residues: CASGTRTSGRADTQYF. The CDR3 DNA follows: TGTGCCAGTGGTACCCGGACTAGCGGGCGGGCAGATACGCAGTATTTT.

The rearrangement links TRBV9 to TRBJ2-2, with a tentative D call TRBD1 (6 bases). Trimming removed 2 bases at V and 6 bases at J, with 8 bases between. The CDR3 runs 13 residues. Germline CDR1 is SGDLS and CDR2 is YYNGEE. This chain's CDR3 is CASSVDSSGELFF. The CDR3 DNA is TGTGCCAGCAGCGTGGACAGCTCCGGGGAGCTGTTTTTT.

The CDR3 nucleotides read TGTGCCAGCAGCAAGCCGACAGGGGCGGGCACCGGGGAGCTGTTTTTT. Protein sequence: CASSKPTGAGTGELFF. This rearrangement joins TRBV5-4 to TRBJ2-2; 8 nucleotides align to TRBD1. The germline V gene encodes CDR1 SGHNT and CDR2 YYREEE (reference sequence). V lost 4 bases and J lost 4; bases outside the gene matches: 9. CDR3 length: 16 amino acids.

CDR3: CASRRGLSSYEQYF. The CDR3 DNA sequence: TGTGCCAGCAGAAGGGGACTGAGCTCCTACGAGCAGTACTTC. The V gene is TRBV6-5, the J gene TRBJ2-7, with D tentatively TRBD2 (6 bases). V shed 6 bases and J shed 0 bases, with 12 bases lying between them. This CDR3 is built from 14 residues. CDR1 is MNHEY, CDR2 SVGAGI, per germline.

Only a few counts were recorded for this clone. The chain joins TRBV30 to TRBJ1-6; weak D call: TRBD1 (5 bases). The V gene lost 1 base and the J gene lost 10 bases, with 17 bases spanning the gap. The CDR3 consists of 15 residues. CDR1 GTSNPN and CDR2 SVGIG come from the germline V gene (reference sequence). The CDR3 protein is CAWSAGGAAGSPLHF. The CDR3 DNA sequence: TGTGCCTGGAGTGCAGGCGGGGCAGCCGGCTCACCCCTCCACTTT.

The J gene is TRBJ2-5, the V gene TRBV28; D uncertain. TRBJ2-7 matches the DNA end more closely, so the J call is doubtful. The CDR3 runs 11 residues. Germline V gene data show CDR1 as MDHEN and CDR2 as SYDVKM. This CDR3 reads CASTDSYEQYF. In DNA, the CDR3 is TGTGCCAGCACCGACTCCTACGAGCAGTACTTC.

The genes are TRBV21-1 and TRBJ2-3; no DNA check was done on the table's D call, TRBD2. TRBV21-1 is classified as a pseudogene. This CDR3 has 17 residues. The CDR3 sequence is CASSKAFWREWIDTQYF. The CDR3 nucleotides are TGTGCCAGCAGCAAAGCATTCTGGCGGGAGTGGATAGATACGCAGTATTTT.

The rearrangement uses TRBV19 and TRBJ1-2; 7 bases match TRBD1. CDR1 is LNHDA and CDR2 is SQIVND in the germline V gene (reference sequence). V lost 7 bases and J lost 4; bases outside the gene matches: 3. The CDR3 loop spans 12 amino acids. In DNA form, the CDR3 reads TGTGCCAGTAACAGGGGCGGCTATGGCTACACCTTC. Protein product: CASNRGGYGYTF.